These 8 T cell receptor beta chains were sequenced from one sample in a study of OX40 agonist ivuxolimab in advanced cancers. Library preparation used the immunoSEQ multiplex PCR assay. As stored in TCRdb, this immuneACCESS dataset retains in-frame rearrangements with V and J assigned. A fraction of the clones does not appear; measured against another copy, unresolved V genes explain less than half of the discrepancy, and the remainder lacks a known reason. In all, the sample holds roughly 48,000 clones, and 65% to 90% of those were seen once. 2% to 3% of the sample belongs to the ten largest clones. Sequenced here: CD4+ or CD8+ T cells sorted from blood, sampled in a trial of the OX40 agonist ivuxolimab. Source of these receptors: an adult with an advanced solid tumor such as melanoma, head and neck, liver or kidney cancer.

With regard to this clone: This specimen includes other DNA sequences encoding the same CDR3. The J gene is TRBJ2-4, the V gene TRBV19; a weak D match, TRBD2 (7 bases). Trimming removed 1 base from V and 7 bases from J, with 14 bases in between. There are 15 residues in the CDR3. Germline CDR1 LNHDA, CDR2 SQIVND (reference sequence). CDR3 sequence: CASSIGEGGRNIQYF. In DNA, the CDR3 is TGTGCCAGTAGTATAGGGGAGGGGGGGCGCAACATTCAGTACTTC.

This clone was observed a few times. The rearrangement uses TRBV5-1 and TRBJ2-7; 11 nucleotides line up with TRBD2. The V segment lost 0 bases and the J segment 1 base; nucleotides outside the gene matches: 9. The CDR3 sequence is 18 residues long. Germline V gives CDR1 SGHRS, CDR2 YFSETQ. The CDR3 reads CASSLGASGGLTSYEQYF. The CDR3 bases are TGCGCCAGCAGCTTGGGGGCTAGCGGGGGGCTTACTTCCTACGAGCAGTACTTC.

J is TRBJ2-5 and V is TRBV19, with D maybe TRBD2 (5 bases). The CDR3 loop spans 13 amino acids. Trimming removed 6 bases from V and 7 bases from J, with 15 bases in between. In germline, CDR1 is LNHDA, CDR2 SQIVND (reference sequence). CDR3 coding DNA: TGTGCCAGTAGACCTACAGACCGGGGGACCCAGTACTTC. It specifies CASRPTDRGTQYF.

The table lists this clone with a few counts. CDR3 DNA sequence: TGTGCCAGCAGCGTGGAGCGCACAGATACGCAGTATTTT. It yields the protein CASSVERTDTQYF. This chain uses TRBV5-4 with TRBJ2-3, with D uncertain. Germline values: CDR1 SGHNT, CDR2 YYREEE (reference sequence). This CDR3 is built from 13 residues. V was cut by 4 bases and J by 1 base, with 7 bases left in between.

The chain employs TRBV5-1 and TRBJ2-7; D may be TRBD2 (6 bases). CDR1 SGHRS and CDR2 YFSETQ come from the germline V gene. The CDR3 contains 13 residues. V lost 4 bases and J 5 bases, leaving 13 bases between the germline ends. The CDR3 DNA is TGCGCCAGCAGCGCGGGACCCGTCAACGAGCAGTACTTC. This sequence encodes CASSAGPVNEQYF. Full variable domain (remainder filled in from reference TRBV5-1 and TRBJ2-7): KAGVTQTPRYLIKTRGQQVTLSCSPISGHRSVSWYQQTPGQGLQFLFEYFSETQRNKGNFPGRFSGRQFSNSRSEMNVSTLELGDSALYLCASSAGPVNEQYFGPGTRLTVT.

This chain uses TRBV6-5 with TRBJ1-5; 7 bases align to TRBD1. The CDR3 extends over 12 amino acids. V was pared by 5 bases and J by 5 bases, with 0 bases of the junction left unmatched. Germline assignment: CDR1 MNHEY and CDR2 SVGAGI. CDR3 loop: CASSTGDQPQHF. In DNA form, the CDR3 reads TGTGCCAGCAGTACAGGGGATCAGCCCCAGCATTTT.

This chain connects TRBV28 to TRBJ1-6, with 7 bases identical to TRBD1. The V gene's germline CDR1 is MDHEN and CDR2 SYDVKM. The CDR3 sequence is 14 residues long. V lost 10 bases, J lost 9 bases, and 12 bases stayed unmatched. CDR3 DNA sequence: TGTGCCACCAACCGGGACAGAGGGATTTCACCCCTCCACTTT. Its translation is CATNRDRGISPLHF. Full variable domain (remainder filled in from reference TRBV28 and TRBJ1-6): DVKVTQSSRYLVKRTGEKVFLECVQDMDHENMFWYRQDPGLGLRLIYFSYDVKMKEKGDIPEGYSVSREKKERFSLILESASTNQTSMYLCATNRDRGISPLHFGNGTRLTVT.

This clone was counted between two and nine times. CDR3 coding DNA: TGTGCCAGCAGCTTGTTAGCGGGAGGTGGCTACGAGCAGTACTTC. Translation: CASSLLAGGGYEQYF. This rearrangement joins TRBV11-2 to TRBJ2-7, with 10 bases that match TRBD2. The germline V gene encodes CDR1 SGHAT and CDR2 FQNNGV. The ends lost 3 bases at V and 3 bases at J; junction bases unmatched: 5. The CDR3 contains 15 residues.